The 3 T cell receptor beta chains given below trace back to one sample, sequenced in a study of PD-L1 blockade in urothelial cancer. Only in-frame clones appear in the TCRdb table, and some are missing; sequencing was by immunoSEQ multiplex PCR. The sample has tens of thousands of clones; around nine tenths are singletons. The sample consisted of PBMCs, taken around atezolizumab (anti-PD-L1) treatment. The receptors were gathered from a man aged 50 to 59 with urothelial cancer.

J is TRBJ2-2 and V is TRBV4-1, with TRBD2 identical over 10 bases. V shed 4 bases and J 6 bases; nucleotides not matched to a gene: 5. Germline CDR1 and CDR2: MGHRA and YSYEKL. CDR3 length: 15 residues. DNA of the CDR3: TGCGCCAGCAGCCGCGGGACTAGCGTTTCCGGGGAGCTGTTTTTT. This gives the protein CASSRGTSVSGELFF.

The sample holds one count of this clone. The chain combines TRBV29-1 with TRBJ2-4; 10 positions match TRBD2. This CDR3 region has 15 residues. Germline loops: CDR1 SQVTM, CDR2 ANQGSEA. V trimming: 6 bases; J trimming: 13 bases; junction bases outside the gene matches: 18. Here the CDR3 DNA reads TGCAGCGTCCTACTCGTGGGACTAGCGACCGGGGGACAGTACTTC. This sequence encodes CSVLLVGLATGGQYF.

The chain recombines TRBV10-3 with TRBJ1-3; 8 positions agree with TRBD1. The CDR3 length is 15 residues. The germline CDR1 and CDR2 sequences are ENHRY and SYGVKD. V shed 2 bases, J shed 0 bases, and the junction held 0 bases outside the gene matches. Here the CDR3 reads CAISETGGSGNTIYF. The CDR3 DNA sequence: TGTGCCATCAGTGAGACAGGGGGCTCTGGAAACACCATATATTTT.